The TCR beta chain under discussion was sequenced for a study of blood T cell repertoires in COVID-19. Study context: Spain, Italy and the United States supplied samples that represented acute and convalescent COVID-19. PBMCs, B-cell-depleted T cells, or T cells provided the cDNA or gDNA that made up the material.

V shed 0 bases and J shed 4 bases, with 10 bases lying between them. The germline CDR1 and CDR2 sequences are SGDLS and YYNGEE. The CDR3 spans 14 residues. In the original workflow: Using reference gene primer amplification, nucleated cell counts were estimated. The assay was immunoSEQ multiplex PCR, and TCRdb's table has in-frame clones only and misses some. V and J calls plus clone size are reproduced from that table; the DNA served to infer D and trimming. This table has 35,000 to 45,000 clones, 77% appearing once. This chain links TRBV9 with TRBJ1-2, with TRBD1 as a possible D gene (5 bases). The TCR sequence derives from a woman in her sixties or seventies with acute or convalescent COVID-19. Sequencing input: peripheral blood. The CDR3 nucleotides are TGTGCCAGCAGCGTAGAAGCTCAGGGCTATGGCTACACCTTC. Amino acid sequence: CASSVEAQGYGYTF.